The 7 T cell receptor beta chains below come from one sample, sequenced in a study of OX40 agonist ivuxolimab in advanced cancers. Some clones are missing from TCRdb's copy, which holds only in-frame ones; the method was immunoSEQ multiplex PCR. Of roughly 80,000 clones detected, roughly 90% appear once; the ten largest clones hold 0.55% to 0.7%. The starting material was CD4+ or CD8+ T cells sorted from blood, obtained in a trial of the OX40 agonist ivuxolimab. These receptors originate from an adult with an advanced solid tumor such as melanoma, head and neck, liver or kidney cancer.

The J gene is TRBJ2-5, the V gene TRBV5-5, with 8 bases matching TRBD1. The CDR3 totals 16 residues. Germline trimming cut 4 bases from V and 3 bases from J; bases unmatched to any gene: 11. CDR1 and CDR2 (germline): SGHKS, YYEKEE (reference sequence). In DNA, the CDR3 is TGTGCCAGCAGCCCCAGGACAGGGCTCGGAAAAGAGACCCAGTACTTC. Protein: CASSPRTGLGKETQYF.

The rearrangement joins TRBV25-1 to TRBJ2-2, with TRBD1 matching 11 bases. In germline, CDR1 is MGHDK, CDR2 SYGVNS. CDR3 length: 14 amino acids. Trimming at V came to 6 bases and at J to 7 bases, leaving 4 bases not matched to a gene. CDR3 sequence (DNA): TGTGCCAGCAGGGACAGGGGGCGGAGCGGGGAGCTGTTTTTT. Protein: CASRDRGRSGELFF.

CDR3 protein: CAWNAGVSTGELFF. CDR3 nucleotide sequence: TGTGCCTGGAACGCGGGAGTATCCACCGGGGAGCTGTTTTTT. This chain uses TRBV30 with TRBJ2-2, with 7 bases identical to TRBD2. CDR1 and CDR2 from the germline V gene are GTSNPN and SVGIG (reference sequence). The CDR3 has 14 amino acids. V lost 4 bases and J lost 4; bases outside the gene matches: 6.

This chain joins TRBV9 and TRBJ2-5, with 11 bases lining up with TRBD2. This CDR3 spans 15 amino acids. The V segment lost 3 bases and the J segment 7 bases; nucleotides outside the gene matches: 8. The germline CDR1 and CDR2 sequences are SGDLS and YYNGEE. The CDR3 loop reads CASSAGTSGLGTQYF. The CDR3 coding sequence is TGTGCCAGCAGCGCCGGGACTAGCGGCCTGGGGACCCAGTACTTC.

As to this clone: At the DNA level, this CDR3 is encoded by other sequences in the same sample as well. This chain uses TRBV19 with TRBJ2-3; D possibly uses TRBD1 or TRBD2 (6 bases each). CDR3 length: 16 residues. Germline CDR1 LNHDA, CDR2 SQIVND (reference sequence). V was cut by 5 bases and J by 0 bases, with 15 bases left in between. CDR3 sequence (DNA): TGTGCCAGTAGTCTCCTTGGGGGGCCTAGCACAGATACGCAGTATTTT. Translation: CASSLLGGPSTDTQYF.

For this clone: The junction does not match germline at one end; this may be a read error. This sequence joins TRBV2 and TRBJ1-2; a weak D match, TRBD1 (6 bases). Germline assignment: CDR1 SNHLY and CDR2 FYNNEI. The CDR3 is made up of 13 amino acids. The CDR3 nucleotides read TGTGCCAGCACCATATCCCTCTTGGACAGTCCTCCCTTC. It translates to CASTISLLDSPPF.

This chain joins TRBV6-6 and TRBJ2-7; TRBD2 agrees at 9 bases. Germline values: CDR1 MNHNY, CDR2 SVGAGI (reference sequence). The V segment lost 7 bases and the J segment 2 bases; nucleotides outside the gene matches: 6. This CDR3 has 14 amino acids. The CDR3 DNA reads TGTGCCAGCAAGATTAGCGGGGGACCCTACGAGCAGTACTTC. This sequence encodes CASKISGGPYEQYF.